This T cell receptor beta chain was obtained from a study of blood T cell repertoires in COVID-19. Study-level background: In each case, the material was cDNA or gDNA derived from T cells, B-cell-depleted T cells, or PBMCs.

Clones were sequenced by immunoSEQ multiplex PCR, and TCRdb holds only the in-frame ones, with some missing. This table holds under 200,000 clones, roughly 93% found once. The V gene lost 5 bases and the J gene lost 4 bases, with 18 bases spanning the gap. Looked up from germline, CDR1 is MNHEY and CDR2 is SMNVEV (reference sequence). This CDR3 comprises 17 residues. The sample consisted of peripheral blood. The clonotype comes from a man aged 18-30 years with acute or convalescent COVID-19. The V gene is TRBV27, the J gene TRBJ2-6, with D possibly being TRBD1 (6 bases). Here the CDR3 DNA reads TGTGCCAGCAGTAAGAGAGAACCAGGGGTAGGGGCCAACGTCCTGACTTTC. Its protein is CASSKREPGVGANVLTF.